This passage covers 24 T cell receptor beta chains from one sample sequenced in a study of cytomegalovirus exposure and HLA in healthy donors. In the PCR, 60 Vbeta and 13 Jbeta primers were used. Only in-frame clones appear in the TCRdb table, and some are missing; sequencing was by immunoSEQ multiplex PCR. The table lists roughly 250,000 clones, approximately 80% of them singletons. Sequencing was performed on PBMCs. All receptors derive from a girl aged 2-10 years in good health and CMV-seronegative.

The CDR3 DNA sequence: TGTGCCAGCAGCGTAGCGAGAACTAGCGGGAGACCCGACAATGAGCAGTTCTTC. It translates to CASSVARTSGRPDNEQFF. The V call is TRBV9, the J call TRBJ2-1; 11 bases line up with TRBD2. After removal of 0 bases from V and 5 bases from J, the junction contained 10 bases not matched to a gene. This CDR3 contains 18 residues. Per the germline V gene, CDR1 is SGDLS and CDR2 is YYNGEE. The whole variable domain, filled in from reference TRBV9 and TRBJ2-1, reads DSGVTQTPKHLITATGQRVTLRCSPRSGDLSVYWYQQSLDQGLQFLIQYYNGEERAKGNILERFSAQQFPDLHSELNLSSLELGDSALYFCASSVARTSGRPDNEQFFGPGTRLTVL.

CDR3 protein: CASSTGQGSFTSPLHF. The CDR3 nucleotides are TGCGCCAGCAGCACGGGACAGGGGAGTTTTACTTCACCCCTCCACTTT. The chain uses TRBV5-1 and TRBJ1-6, with 10 bases lining up with TRBD1. The V segment lost 4 bases and the J segment 9 bases; nucleotides outside the gene matches: 10. The germline V gene encodes CDR1 SGHRS and CDR2 YFSETQ. The CDR3 sequence is 16 residues long.

J is TRBJ2-2 and V is TRBV7-3; the D gene is possibly TRBD1 (5 bases). The CDR3 is made up of 16 amino acids. The V and J ends lost 3 bases and 3 bases respectively, with 14 bases between them. Germline CDR1 SGHTA, CDR2 FQGTGA. The CDR3 DNA reads as TGTGCCAGCAGCTTGCAGGGTCTATTGGACACCGGGGAGCTGTTTTTT. It is translated as CASSLQGLLDTGELFF.

This chain links TRBV28 with TRBJ1-1, with D maybe TRBD1 (5 bases). CDR1 MDHEN and CDR2 SYDVKM come from the germline V gene. The CDR3 has 14 amino acids. V dropped 2 bases and J dropped 3 bases, with 10 bases sitting between them. The CDR3 DNA sequence: TGTGCCAGCAGTTTAGACAGAGAATACACTGAAGCTTTCTTT. It translates to CASSLDREYTEAFF.

The rearrangement uses TRBV7-8 and TRBJ2-5; no clear D gene. This CDR3 has 13 amino acids. CDR1 SGHVS and CDR2 FQNEAQ come from the germline V gene. Trimming took 0 bases from V and 5 from J, leaving 7 bases between them. The CDR3 DNA reads TGTGCCAGCAGCTTAGCCTCGGTCGAGACCCAGTACTTC. Translated, it gives CASSLASVETQYF.

The chain recombines TRBV2 with TRBJ2-5; TRBD2 agrees at 9 bases. The CDR3 is 14 amino acids. J was trimmed by 4 bases and V by 6 bases; bases with no gene match: 6. Germline CDR1 SNHLY, CDR2 FYNNEI. The CDR3 sequence: CASSAGLAVETQYF. DNA for the CDR3: TGTGCCAGCAGCGCGGGACTAGCTGTAGAGACCCAGTACTTC.

This chain joins TRBV2 and TRBJ2-2; tentatively, D is TRBD1 (6 bases). The CDR3 is made up of 15 amino acids. Looked up from germline, CDR1 is SNHLY and CDR2 is FYNNEI. V lost 4 bases and J lost 5, with 14 bases in between. The CDR3 DNA reads as TGTGCCAGCAGTGGCGGACAGACGGGGACCGGGGAGCTGTTTTTT. It encodes CASSGGQTGTGELFF.

The V and J genes are TRBV7-8 and TRBJ1-5; possible D gene TRBD1, 5 bases. Deletions cut 5 bases from V and 0 bases from J, with 14 bases between. CDR3 length: 16 residues. In germline, CDR1 is SGHVS, CDR2 FQNEAQ. The CDR3 sequence is CASSPRQTYSNQPQHF. In DNA form, the CDR3 reads TGTGCCAGCAGCCCACGACAGACCTATAGCAATCAGCCCCAGCATTTT.

Comments on this clone: One junction end does not reproduce the germline sequence, and a read error may be involved. V is TRBV7-9 and J is TRBJ1-4; TRBD1 might be the D (5 bases). Germline-derived CDR1 and CDR2 are SEHNR and FQNEAQ (reference sequence). The CDR3 has 17 amino acids. The CDR3 sequence is CSSSLVGRGQGFEKLFF. The CDR3 DNA reads as TGTTCCAGCAGCTTAGTTGGTAGGGGCCAGGGCTTTGAAAAACTGTTTTTT.

V is TRBV19 and J is TRBJ1-5; maybe TRBD1 (6 bases). CDR3 size: 13 residues. Trimming shortened V by 8 bases and J by 4 bases, and 12 bases separated the two germline ends. Per the germline V gene, CDR1 is LNHDA and CDR2 is SQIVND (reference sequence). CDR3 in DNA: TGTGCCAGTGCTGGACAGCAAAATCAGCCCCAGCATTTT. Protein: CASAGQQNQPQHF.

V is TRBV18 and J is TRBJ2-1; 11 bases are a match to TRBD2. The germline V gene has CDR1 KGHSH and CDR2 LQKENI. J gave up 4 bases and V 2 bases, and 10 bases lay outside the gene matches. The CDR3 has 18 amino acids. For the CDR3, the DNA is TGTGCCAGCTCACCAAGAAAAACTAGCGGGGGACTATACAATGAGCAGTTCTTC. Its translation: CASSPRKTSGGLYNEQFF.

This clone was seen a handful of times. This chain uses TRBV6-6 with TRBJ2-5; TRBD2 agrees at 11 bases. The CDR3 spans 13 residues. With V trimmed by 10 bases and J by 7 bases, 8 bases remained unmatched. Germline CDR1 is MNHNY and CDR2 is SVGAGI (reference sequence). CDR3 loop: CATVAGGPGTQYF. CDR3 in DNA: TGTGCCACAGTAGCGGGAGGGCCTGGGACCCAGTACTTC.

The chain is built from TRBV5-1 and TRBJ2-7; 8 bases are a match to TRBD1. CDR1 SGHRS and CDR2 YFSETQ come from the germline V gene. The trim removed 0 bases at V and 2 bases at J, leaving 4 bases unmatched. The CDR3 length is 15 residues. CDR3 region: CASSLGGTGAYEQYF. The CDR3 DNA sequence: TGCGCCAGCAGCTTGGGGGGGACAGGAGCCTACGAGCAGTACTTC.

This sequence joins TRBV2 and TRBJ1-1; a weak D match, TRBD1 (6 bases). Trimming removed 4 bases from V and 1 base from J, with 10 bases in between. The CDR3 spans 14 residues. Germline lookup yields CDR1 SNHLY and CDR2 FYNNEI. This CDR3 reads CASSVQQGNTEAFF. The CDR3 DNA reads TGTGCCAGCAGTGTTCAACAGGGGAACACTGAAGCTTTCTTT.

CDR3: CATPRGGDGRLNYGYTF. The CDR3 DNA follows: TGTGCCACCCCCCGCGGGGGGGATGGTCGCTTAAACTATGGCTACACCTTC. This sequence joins TRBV28 and TRBJ1-2; weak D call: TRBD1 (5 bases). CDR1 is MDHEN, CDR2 SYDVKM, per germline. The CDR3 contains 17 residues. V gave up 10 bases and J gave up 2 bases, with 26 bases separating them.

The CDR3: CASSGAENTEAFF. CDR3 coding DNA: TGTGCCAGCAGTGGGGCAGAGAACACTGAAGCTTTCTTT. The chain uses TRBV2 and TRBJ1-1, with no clear D. This CDR3 is built from 13 residues. V was pared by 4 bases and J by 1 base, with 7 bases between. Germline CDR1 and CDR2: SNHLY and FYNNEI. Full variable domain (outside the CDR3, taken from reference TRBV2 and TRBJ1-1): EPEVTQTPSHQVTQMGQEVILRCVPISNHLYFYWYRQILGQKVEFLVSFYNNEISEKSEIFDDQFSVERPDGSNFTLKIRSTKLEDSAMYFCASSGAENTEAFFGQGTRLTVV.

The rearrangement uses TRBV2 and TRBJ1-6; TRBD1 is a possible D gene (5 bases). Per the germline V gene, CDR1 is SNHLY and CDR2 is FYNNEI. V lost 0 bases, J lost 10 bases, and 13 bases lay in between. CDR3 length: 15 residues. The CDR3 DNA follows: TGTGCCAGCAGTGAAGCGCACCAGGGCCACTCACCCCTCCACTTT. Residues: CASSEAHQGHSPLHF.

The chain's CDR3 is CASSGRQGTNTEAFF. Here the CDR3 DNA reads TGTGCCAGCAGCGGGAGACAGGGTACGAACACTGAAGCTTTCTTT. The V and J genes are TRBV9 and TRBJ1-1, with 7 bases matching TRBD1. CDR1 is SGDLS, CDR2 YYNGEE, per germline. With 3 bases clipped from V and 1 base from J, the junction kept 6 bases outside the gene matches. The CDR3 is made up of 15 amino acids.

This clone was detected a few times. The V and J genes are TRBV6-6 and TRBJ2-1; 7 bases are shared with TRBD2. V gave up 4 bases and J gave up 12 bases; unmatched junction bases: 9. CDR1 is MNHNY, CDR2 SVGAGI, per germline (reference sequence). CDR3 length equals 13 residues. The CDR3 nucleotides read TGTGCCAGCAGTTCCTCAACTAGCGCGGGGCAGTTCTTC. Translating gives CASSSSTSAGQFF.

The count of this clone is one. The chain employs TRBV7-9 and TRBJ2-5, with 8 bases aligning to TRBD2. The CDR3 is 13 residues long. CDR1 is SEHNR and CDR2 is FQNEAQ in the germline V gene (reference sequence). V lost 4 bases and J lost 11; bases outside the gene matches: 9. CDR3 DNA sequence: TGTGCCAGCAGCTCCCTCTTCGGGAGGGAGCAGTACTTC. Translated: CASSSLFGREQYF.

A few counts support this clone. The chain employs TRBV6-5 and TRBJ2-5, with 10 positions matching TRBD2. The germline V gene encodes CDR1 MNHEY and CDR2 SVGAGI. The CDR3 is 14 amino acids. The J segment lost 11 bases and the V segment lost 8 bases, leaving 14 bases of the junction unmatched. The CDR3 reads CASRSSGTSDEQYF. DNA of the CDR3: TGTGCCAGCCGGTCATCCGGGACTAGCGATGAGCAGTACTTC.

The rearrangement links TRBV4-1 to TRBJ1-2, with 8 bases aligning to TRBD1. Germline CDR1 reads MGHRA; CDR2 reads YSYEKL. The V gene end was trimmed by 2 bases and the J gene end by 2 bases; junction bases not matched to a gene: 4. This CDR3 contains 15 residues. The CDR3 sequence is CASSQQTGGNYGYTF. As DNA, the CDR3 is TGCGCCAGCAGCCAACAAACAGGGGGAAACTATGGCTACACCTTC.

This rearrangement joins TRBV10-3 to TRBJ2-7, with 9 bases fitting TRBD1. The CDR3 length is 14 residues. Germline V lookup: CDR1 ENHRY, CDR2 SYGVKD. Trimming removed 6 bases from V and 5 bases from J; junction bases left unmatched: 8. The chain's CDR3 is CAIRPGQGIDEQYF. CDR3 nucleotides: TGTGCCATCAGACCCGGACAGGGGATAGACGAGCAGTACTTC.

On this clone itself: One junction end does not reproduce the germline sequence, and a read error may be involved. The chain joins TRBV11-2 to TRBJ2-4; the match to TRBD2 covers 10 bases. Germline lookup yields CDR1 SGHAT and CDR2 FQNNGV. The CDR3 totals 12 residues. The CDR3 DNA is TGTGCCAGCAGCCGAAGAGCGGGGGGGGTGCACTTC. As protein: CASSRRAGGVHF.